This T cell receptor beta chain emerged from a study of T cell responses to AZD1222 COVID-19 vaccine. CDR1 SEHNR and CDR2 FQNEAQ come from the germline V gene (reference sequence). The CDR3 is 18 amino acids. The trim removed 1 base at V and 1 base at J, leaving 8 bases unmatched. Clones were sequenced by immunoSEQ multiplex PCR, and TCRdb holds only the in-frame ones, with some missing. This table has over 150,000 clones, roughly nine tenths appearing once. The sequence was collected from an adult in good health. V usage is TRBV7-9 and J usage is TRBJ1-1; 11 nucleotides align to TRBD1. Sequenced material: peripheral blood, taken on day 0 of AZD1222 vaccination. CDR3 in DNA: TGTGCCAGCAGCTTAGTAGGTGGGACAGGGGGACGGAACACTGAAGCTTTCTTT. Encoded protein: CASSLVGGTGGRNTEAFF.